The present entry profiles one T cell receptor beta chain with its context. The antigen is not known. The record originates from a study of T cell repertoires in cytomegalovirus infection. Looking at the study overall: The public TCR beta signatures pointed to both CMV infection and matching HLA type. Whole-study findings and limits: Based on cumulative public TCR beta family frequency, carriers of CMV plus the relevant HLA were identified. There were HLA-C-restricted CMV-specific TCR beta clonotypes dominating the ex vivo response.

TCRdb itself ran the reads through MiXCR, one entry per CDR3 protein. The sample has approximately 500,000 distinct CDR3 sequences; about 15% are singletons. This TCR was recovered from a human donor in good health (CMV status not recorded). Some clones in this sample may be carry-over from other donors' samples. Sequencing was done on a sample of CD8+ T cells from PBMCs.

The CDR3 spells CSARDPQRAGPNEKLFF. The CDR3, as DNA: TGCAGTGCTAGAGATCCCCAACGCGCTGGGCCTAATGAAAAACTGTTTTTT. The V and J genes are TRBV20-1 and TRBJ1-4; D remains ambiguous. CDR3 length: 17 amino acids. Germline lookup yields CDR1 DFQATT and CDR2 SNEGSKA (reference sequence). V lost 0 bases and J lost 3, with 17 bases in between.